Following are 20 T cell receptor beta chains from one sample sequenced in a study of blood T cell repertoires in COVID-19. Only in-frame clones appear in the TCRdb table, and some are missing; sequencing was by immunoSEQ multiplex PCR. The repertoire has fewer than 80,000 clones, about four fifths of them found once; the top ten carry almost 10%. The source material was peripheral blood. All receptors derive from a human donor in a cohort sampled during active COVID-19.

The CDR3 coding sequence is TGTGCCAGCTCACCAGGGACAGGGGGCGCCTACGAGCAGTACTTC. Encoded protein: CASSPGTGGAYEQYF. V usage is TRBV18 and J usage is TRBJ2-7; 12 bases agree with TRBD1. The CDR3 loop spans 15 amino acids. CDR1 is KGHSH and CDR2 is LQKENI in the germline V gene. V dropped 2 bases and J dropped 2; count of bases not matched to a gene: 1.

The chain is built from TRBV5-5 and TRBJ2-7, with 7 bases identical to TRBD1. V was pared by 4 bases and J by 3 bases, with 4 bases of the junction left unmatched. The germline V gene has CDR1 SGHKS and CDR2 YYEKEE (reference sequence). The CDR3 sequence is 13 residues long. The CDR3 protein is CASSQTGYYEQYF. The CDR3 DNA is TGTGCCAGCAGCCAGACAGGGTACTACGAGCAGTACTTC.

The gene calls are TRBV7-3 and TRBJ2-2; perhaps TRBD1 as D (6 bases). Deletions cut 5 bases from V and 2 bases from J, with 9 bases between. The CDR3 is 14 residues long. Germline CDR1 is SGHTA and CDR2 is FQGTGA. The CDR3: CASSQDSNTGELFF. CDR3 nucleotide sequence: TGTGCCAGCAGCCAGGACAGCAACACCGGGGAGCTGTTTTTT.

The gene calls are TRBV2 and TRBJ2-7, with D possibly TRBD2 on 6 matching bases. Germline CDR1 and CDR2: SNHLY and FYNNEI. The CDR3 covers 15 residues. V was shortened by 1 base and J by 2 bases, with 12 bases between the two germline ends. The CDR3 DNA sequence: TGTGCCAGCAGTGAAGGCCTAGCGCGAACCTACGAGCAGTACTTC. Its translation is CASSEGLARTYEQYF.

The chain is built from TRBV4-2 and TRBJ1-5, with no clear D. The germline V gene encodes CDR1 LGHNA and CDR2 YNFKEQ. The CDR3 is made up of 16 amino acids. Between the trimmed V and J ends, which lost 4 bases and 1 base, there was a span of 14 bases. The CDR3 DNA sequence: TGTGCCAGCAGCCGGGAGCTTGCGGTCAGCAATCAGCCCCAGCATTTT. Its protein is CASSRELAVSNQPQHF.

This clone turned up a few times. Here the CDR3 reads CASSLYAYRATGELFF. CDR3 nucleotide sequence: TGTGCCAGCAGCTTATATGCTTACAGGGCCACCGGGGAGCTGTTTTTT. The V gene is TRBV7-3, the J gene TRBJ2-2, with D tentatively TRBD1 (6 bases). The V gene's germline CDR1 is SGHTA and CDR2 FQGTGA. V lost 2 bases to trimming and J lost 4 bases, with 14 bases between them. This CDR3 is built from 16 residues.

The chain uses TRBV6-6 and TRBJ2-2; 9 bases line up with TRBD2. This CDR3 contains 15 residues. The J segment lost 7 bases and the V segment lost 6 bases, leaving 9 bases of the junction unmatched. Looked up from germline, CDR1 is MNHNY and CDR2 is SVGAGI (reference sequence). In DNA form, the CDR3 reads TGTGCCAGCAGAACGACTAGCGGCACCTTCGGGGAGCTGTTTTTT. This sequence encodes CASRTTSGTFGELFF.

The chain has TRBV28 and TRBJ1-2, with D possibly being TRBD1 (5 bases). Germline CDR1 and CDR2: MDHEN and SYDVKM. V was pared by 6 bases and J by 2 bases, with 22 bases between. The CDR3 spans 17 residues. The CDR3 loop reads CASRNVGGGGINYGYTF. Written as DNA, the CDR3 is TGTGCCAGCAGAAACGTTGGGGGGGGAGGAATCAACTATGGCTACACCTTC.

The CDR3 loop is CASSVDGTSGSYEQFF. The CDR3 DNA sequence: TGTGCCAGCAGCGTTGACGGGACTAGCGGGAGCTATGAGCAGTTCTTC. V usage is TRBV6-4 and J usage is TRBJ2-1; 14 positions match TRBD2. The CDR3 runs to 16 residues. The V gene's germline CDR1 is MRHNA and CDR2 SNTAGT. The V gene end was trimmed by 6 bases and the J gene end by 8 bases; junction bases not matched to a gene: 9.

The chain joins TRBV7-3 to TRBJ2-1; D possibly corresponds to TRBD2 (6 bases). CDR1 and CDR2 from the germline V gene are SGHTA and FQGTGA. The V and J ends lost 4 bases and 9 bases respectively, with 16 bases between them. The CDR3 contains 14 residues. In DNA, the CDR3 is TGTGCCAGCAGCTCCGGGAGCGGCGGAGGTGAGCAGTTCTTC. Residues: CASSSGSGGGEQFF.

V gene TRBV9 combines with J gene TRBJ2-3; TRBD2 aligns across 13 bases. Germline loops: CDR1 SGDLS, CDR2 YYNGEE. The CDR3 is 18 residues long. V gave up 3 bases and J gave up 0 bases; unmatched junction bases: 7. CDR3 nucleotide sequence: TGTGCCAGCAGCGCCCGCCTACTAGCGGGAGGGAGCACAGATACGCAGTATTTT. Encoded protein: CASSARLLAGGSTDTQYF.

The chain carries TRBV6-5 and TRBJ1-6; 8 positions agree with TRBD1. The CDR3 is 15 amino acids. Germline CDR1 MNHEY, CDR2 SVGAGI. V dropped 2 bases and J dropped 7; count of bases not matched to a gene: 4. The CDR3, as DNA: TGTGCCAGCAGTTACGATCGGGACAGGAATTCACCCCTCCACTTT. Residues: CASSYDRDRNSPLHF.

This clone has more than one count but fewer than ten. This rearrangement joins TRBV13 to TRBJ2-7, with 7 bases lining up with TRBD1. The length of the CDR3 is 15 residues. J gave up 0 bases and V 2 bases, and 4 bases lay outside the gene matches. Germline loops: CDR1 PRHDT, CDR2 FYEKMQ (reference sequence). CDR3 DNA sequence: TGTGCCAGCAGCTTATTACGGGACAGCTCCTACGAGCAGTACTTC. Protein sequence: CASSLLRDSSYEQYF.

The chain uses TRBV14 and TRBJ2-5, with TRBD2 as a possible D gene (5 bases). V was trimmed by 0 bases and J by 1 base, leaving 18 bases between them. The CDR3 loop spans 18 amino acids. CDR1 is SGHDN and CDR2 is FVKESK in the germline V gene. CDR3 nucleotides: TGTGCCAGCAGCCAAGATCTGAGGAGGCCCAACCGCCAAGAGACCCAGTACTTC. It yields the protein CASSQDLRRPNRQETQYF.

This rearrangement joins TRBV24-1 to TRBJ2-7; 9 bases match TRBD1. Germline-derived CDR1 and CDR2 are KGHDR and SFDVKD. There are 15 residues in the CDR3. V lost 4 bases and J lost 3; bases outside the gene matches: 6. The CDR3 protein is CATSDPDRGNYEQYF. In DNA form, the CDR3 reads TGTGCCACCAGTGACCCGGACAGGGGTAACTACGAGCAGTACTTC.

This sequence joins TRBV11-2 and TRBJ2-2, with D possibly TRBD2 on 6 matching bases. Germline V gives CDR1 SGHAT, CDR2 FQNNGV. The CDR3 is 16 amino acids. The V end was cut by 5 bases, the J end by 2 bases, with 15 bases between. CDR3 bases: TGTGCCAGCAGCACCGCCCAAGCGGGCAACACCGGGGAGCTGTTTTTT. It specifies CASSTAQAGNTGELFF.

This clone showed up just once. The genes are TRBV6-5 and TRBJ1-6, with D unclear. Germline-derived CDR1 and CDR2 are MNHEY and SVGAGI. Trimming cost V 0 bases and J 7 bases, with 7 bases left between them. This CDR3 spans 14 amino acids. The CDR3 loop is CASSYSRGNSPLHF. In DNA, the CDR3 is TGTGCCAGCAGTTACTCGCGGGGAAATTCACCCCTCCACTTT.

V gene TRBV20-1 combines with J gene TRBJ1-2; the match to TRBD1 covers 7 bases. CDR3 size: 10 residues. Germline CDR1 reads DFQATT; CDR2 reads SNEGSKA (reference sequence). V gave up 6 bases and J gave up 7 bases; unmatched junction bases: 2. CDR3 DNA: TGCAGTGCGTACAGGGGTGGCTACACCTTC. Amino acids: CSAYRGGYTF.

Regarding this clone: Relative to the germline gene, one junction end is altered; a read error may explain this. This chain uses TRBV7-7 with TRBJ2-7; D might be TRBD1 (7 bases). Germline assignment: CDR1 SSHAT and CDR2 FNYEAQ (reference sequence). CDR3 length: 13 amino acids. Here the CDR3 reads CASSKNRGGEQYF. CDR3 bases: TGTGCTAGCAGCAAGAACAGGGGAGGCGAGCAGTACTTC. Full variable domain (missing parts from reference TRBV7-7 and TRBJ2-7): GAGVSQSPRYKVTKRGQDVTLRCDPISSHATLYWYQQALGQGPEFLTYFNYEAQPDKSGLPSDRFSAERPEGSISTLTIQRTEQRDSAMYRCASSKNRGGEQYFGPGTRLTVT.

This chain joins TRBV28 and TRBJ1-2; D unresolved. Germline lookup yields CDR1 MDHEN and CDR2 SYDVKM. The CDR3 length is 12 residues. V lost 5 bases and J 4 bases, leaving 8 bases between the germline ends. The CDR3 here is CASSTLGYGYTF. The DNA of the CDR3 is TGTGCCAGCAGTACCCTAGGCTATGGCTACACCTTC.